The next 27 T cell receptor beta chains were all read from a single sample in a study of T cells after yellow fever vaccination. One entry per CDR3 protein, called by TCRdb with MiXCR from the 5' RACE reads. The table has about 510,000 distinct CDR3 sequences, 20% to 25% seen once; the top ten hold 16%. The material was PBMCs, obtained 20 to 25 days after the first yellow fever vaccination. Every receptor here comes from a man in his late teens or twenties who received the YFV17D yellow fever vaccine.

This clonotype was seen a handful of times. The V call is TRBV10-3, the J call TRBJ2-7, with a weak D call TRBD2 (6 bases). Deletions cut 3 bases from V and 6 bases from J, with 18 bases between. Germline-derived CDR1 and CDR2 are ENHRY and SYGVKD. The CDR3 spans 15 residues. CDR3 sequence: CAISDKASERSEQYF. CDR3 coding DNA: TGTGCCATCAGTGATAAGGCTAGCGAAAGGTCCGAGCAGTACTTC.

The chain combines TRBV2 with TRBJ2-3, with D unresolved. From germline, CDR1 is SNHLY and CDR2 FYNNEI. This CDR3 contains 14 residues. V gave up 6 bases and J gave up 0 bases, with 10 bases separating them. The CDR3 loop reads CASRQGSSTDTQYF. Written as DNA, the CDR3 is TGTGCCAGCAGACAAGGCTCTAGCACAGATACGCAGTATTTT.

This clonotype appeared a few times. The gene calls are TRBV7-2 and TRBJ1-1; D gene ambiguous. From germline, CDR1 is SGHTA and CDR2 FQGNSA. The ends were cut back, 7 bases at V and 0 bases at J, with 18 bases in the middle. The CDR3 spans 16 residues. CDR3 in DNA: TGTGCCAGCATCCCTGAGGCGTACGCCCTGAACACTGAAGCTTTCTTT. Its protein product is CASIPEAYALNTEAFF.

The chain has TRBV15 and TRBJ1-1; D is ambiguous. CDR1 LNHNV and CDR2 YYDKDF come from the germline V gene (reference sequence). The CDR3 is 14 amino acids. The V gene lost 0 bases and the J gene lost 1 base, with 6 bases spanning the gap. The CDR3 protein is CATSRDIQNTEAFF. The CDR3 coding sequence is TGTGCCACCAGCAGAGATATCCAGAACACTGAAGCTTTCTTT.

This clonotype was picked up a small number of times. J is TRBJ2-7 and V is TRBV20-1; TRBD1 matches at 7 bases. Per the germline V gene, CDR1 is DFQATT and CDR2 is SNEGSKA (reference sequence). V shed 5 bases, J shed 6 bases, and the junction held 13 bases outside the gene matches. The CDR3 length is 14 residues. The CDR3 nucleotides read TGCAGTGCTGGTAGACAGGGTGTACGGAGCGAGCAGTACTTC. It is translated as CSAGRQGVRSEQYF.

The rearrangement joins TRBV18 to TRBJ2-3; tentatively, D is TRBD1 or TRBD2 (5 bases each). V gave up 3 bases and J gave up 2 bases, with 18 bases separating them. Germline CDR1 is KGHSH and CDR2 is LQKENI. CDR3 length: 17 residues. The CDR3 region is CASSPPREGRYTDTQYF. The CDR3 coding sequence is TGTGCCAGCTCACCCCCCAGAGAGGGGAGATACACAGATACGCAGTATTTT.

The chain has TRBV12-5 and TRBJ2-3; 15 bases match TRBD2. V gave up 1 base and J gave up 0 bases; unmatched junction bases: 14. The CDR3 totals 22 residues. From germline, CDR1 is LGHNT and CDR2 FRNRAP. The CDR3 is CASGLAPGTSGGSTPSTDTQYF. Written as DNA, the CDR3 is TGTGCTAGTGGTTTGGCCCCCGGGACTAGCGGGGGGAGTACACCTAGCACAGATACGCAGTATTTT.

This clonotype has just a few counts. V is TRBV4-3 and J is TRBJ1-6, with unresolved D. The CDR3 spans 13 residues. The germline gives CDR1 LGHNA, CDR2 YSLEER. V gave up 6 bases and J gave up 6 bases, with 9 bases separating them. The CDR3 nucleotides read TGCGCCAGCAGTCGCATTAGTAATTCACCCCTCCACTTT. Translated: CASSRISNSPLHF.

CDR3 DNA: TGTGCCAGCAGTGAAATGCGGGACAGTGGAAACACCATATATTTT. Translating it yields CASSEMRDSGNTIYF. V gene TRBV2 combines with J gene TRBJ1-3, with 7 positions matching TRBD1. In germline, CDR1 is SNHLY, CDR2 FYNNEI. Unmatched junction bases numbered 4, after V lost 2 bases and J lost 3 bases. The CDR3 has 15 amino acids.

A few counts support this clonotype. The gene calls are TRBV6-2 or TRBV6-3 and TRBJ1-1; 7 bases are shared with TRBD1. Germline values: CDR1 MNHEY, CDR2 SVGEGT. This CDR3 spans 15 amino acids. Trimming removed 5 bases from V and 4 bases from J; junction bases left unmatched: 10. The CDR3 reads CASSDLEGATTEAFF. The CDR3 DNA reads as TGTGCCAGCAGTGACCTTGAGGGGGCGACCACTGAAGCTTTCTTT.

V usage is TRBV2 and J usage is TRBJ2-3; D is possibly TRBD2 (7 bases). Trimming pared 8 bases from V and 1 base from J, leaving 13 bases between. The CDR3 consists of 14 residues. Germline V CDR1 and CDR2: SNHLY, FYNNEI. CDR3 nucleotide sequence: TGTGCCAGCGGGGGGGCCTCACGCACAGATACGCAGTATTTT. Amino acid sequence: CASGGASRTDTQYF.

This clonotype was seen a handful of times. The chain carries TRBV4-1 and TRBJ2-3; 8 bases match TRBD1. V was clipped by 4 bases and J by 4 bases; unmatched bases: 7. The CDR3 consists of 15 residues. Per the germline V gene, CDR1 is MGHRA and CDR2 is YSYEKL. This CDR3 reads CASSLLDRGADTQYF. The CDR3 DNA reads TGCGCCAGCAGCCTCTTAGACAGGGGCGCAGATACGCAGTATTTT.

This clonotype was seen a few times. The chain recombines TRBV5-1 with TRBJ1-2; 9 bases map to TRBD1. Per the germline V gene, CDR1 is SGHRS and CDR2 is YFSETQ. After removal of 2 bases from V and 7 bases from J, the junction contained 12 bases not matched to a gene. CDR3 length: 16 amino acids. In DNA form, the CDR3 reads TGCGCCAGCAGCTTCGCCGGGACAGGGAGTTTGGGTGGCTACACCTTC. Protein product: CASSFAGTGSLGGYTF. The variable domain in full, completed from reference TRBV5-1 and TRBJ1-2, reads KAGVTQTPRYLIKTRGQQVTLSCSPISGHRSVSWYQQTPGQGLQFLFEYFSETQRNKGNFPGRFSGRQFSNSRSEMNVSTLELGDSALYLCASSFAGTGSLGGYTFGSGTRLTVV.

The DNA for the CDR3 is TGCGCCAGCAGCTTGGGAGACGTGGATACGCAGTATTTT. Translated, it gives CASSLGDVDTQYF. This chain connects TRBV5-1 to TRBJ2-3, with D unresolved. The CDR3 runs to 13 residues. The germline V gene encodes CDR1 SGHRS and CDR2 YFSETQ. Trimming took 0 bases from V and 6 from J, leaving 8 bases between them.

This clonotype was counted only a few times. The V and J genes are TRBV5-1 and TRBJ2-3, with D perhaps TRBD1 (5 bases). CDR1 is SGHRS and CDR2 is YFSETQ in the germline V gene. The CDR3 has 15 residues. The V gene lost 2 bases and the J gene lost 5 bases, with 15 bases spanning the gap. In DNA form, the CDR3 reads TGCGCCAGCAGCTTTAGGCAGGGATTCGGAGATACGCAGTATTTT. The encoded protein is CASSFRQGFGDTQYF. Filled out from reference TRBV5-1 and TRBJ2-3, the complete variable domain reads KAGVTQTPRYLIKTRGQQVTLSCSPISGHRSVSWYQQTPGQGLQFLFEYFSETQRNKGNFPGRFSGRQFSNSRSEMNVSTLELGDSALYLCASSFRQGFGDTQYFGPGTRLTVL.

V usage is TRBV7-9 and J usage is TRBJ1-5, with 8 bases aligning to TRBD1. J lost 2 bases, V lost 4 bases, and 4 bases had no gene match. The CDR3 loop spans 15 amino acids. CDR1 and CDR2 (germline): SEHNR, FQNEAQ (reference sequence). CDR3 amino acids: CASSSGGAGNQPQHF. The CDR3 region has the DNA TGTGCCAGCAGCTCAGGGGGCGCGGGCAATCAGCCCCAGCATTTT.

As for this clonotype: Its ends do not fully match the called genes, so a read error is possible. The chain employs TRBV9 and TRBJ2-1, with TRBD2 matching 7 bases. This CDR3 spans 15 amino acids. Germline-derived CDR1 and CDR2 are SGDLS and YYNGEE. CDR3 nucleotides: TGTGCCAGCAGCGGGGGACTACCCTCCTACAATGTGCAGTTCTTC. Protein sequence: CASSGGLPSYNVQFF.

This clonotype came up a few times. CDR3 amino acids: CSALAALPSNTGELFF. CDR3 DNA sequence: TGCAGCGCGCTAGCGGCCCTCCCCTCGAACACCGGGGAGCTGTTTTTT. The V and J genes are TRBV29-1 and TRBJ2-2; 7 bases line up with TRBD2. Unmatched junction bases numbered 11, after V lost 7 bases and J lost 0 bases. CDR3 length: 16 amino acids. CDR1 and CDR2 from the germline V gene are SQVTM and ANQGSEA.

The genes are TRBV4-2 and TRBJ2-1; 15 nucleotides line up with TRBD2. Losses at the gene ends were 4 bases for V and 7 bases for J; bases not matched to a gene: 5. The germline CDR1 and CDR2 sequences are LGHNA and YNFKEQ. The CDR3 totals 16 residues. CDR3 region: CASSPPGLAGGNEQFF. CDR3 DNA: TGTGCCAGCAGCCCACCCGGACTAGCGGGGGGGAATGAGCAGTTCTTC.

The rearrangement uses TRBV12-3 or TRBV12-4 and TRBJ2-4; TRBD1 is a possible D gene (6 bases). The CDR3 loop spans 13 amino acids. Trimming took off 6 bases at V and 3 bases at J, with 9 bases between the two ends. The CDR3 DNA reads TGTGCCAGCAGATTGGACAGCAAAAACATTCAGTACTTC. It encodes CASRLDSKNIQYF.

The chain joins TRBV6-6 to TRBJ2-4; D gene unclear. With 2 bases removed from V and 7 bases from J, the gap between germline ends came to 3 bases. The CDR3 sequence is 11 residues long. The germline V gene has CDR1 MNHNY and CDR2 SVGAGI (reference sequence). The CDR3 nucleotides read TGTGCCAGCAGTTACGGTAACATTCAGTACTTC. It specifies CASSYGNIQYF.

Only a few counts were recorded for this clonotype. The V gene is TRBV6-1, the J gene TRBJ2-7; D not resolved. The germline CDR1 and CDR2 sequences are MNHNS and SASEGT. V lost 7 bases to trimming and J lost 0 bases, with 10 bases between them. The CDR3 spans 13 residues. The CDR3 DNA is TGTGCCAGCATGGCCACCAGCTCCTACGAGCAGTACTTC. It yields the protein CASMATSSYEQYF.

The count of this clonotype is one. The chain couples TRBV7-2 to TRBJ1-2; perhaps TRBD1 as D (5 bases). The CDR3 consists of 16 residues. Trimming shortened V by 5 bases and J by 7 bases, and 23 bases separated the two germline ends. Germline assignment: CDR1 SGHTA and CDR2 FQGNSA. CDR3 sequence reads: CASSLTYSGRVGGYTF. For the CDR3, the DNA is TGTGCCAGCAGCCTTACTTACTCCGGCAGGGTGGGTGGCTACACCTTC.

The chain's CDR3 is CASSQEGGHPSTEAFF. CDR3 nucleotides: TGCGCCAGCAGCCAAGAAGGTGGGCACCCAAGCACTGAAGCTTTCTTT. This sequence joins TRBV4-3 and TRBJ1-1, with unresolved D. Trimming stripped 0 bases from V and 4 bases from J, with 15 bases between. Germline V CDR1 and CDR2: LGHNA, YSLEER. The length of the CDR3 is 16 residues.

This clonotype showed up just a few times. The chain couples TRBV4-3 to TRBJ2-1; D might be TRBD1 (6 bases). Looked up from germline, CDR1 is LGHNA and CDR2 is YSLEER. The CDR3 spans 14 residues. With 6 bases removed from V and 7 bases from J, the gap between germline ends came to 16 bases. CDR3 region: CASRVLVGANEQFF. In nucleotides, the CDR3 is TGCGCCAGCAGGGTCCTGGTGGGGGCAAATGAGCAGTTCTTC.

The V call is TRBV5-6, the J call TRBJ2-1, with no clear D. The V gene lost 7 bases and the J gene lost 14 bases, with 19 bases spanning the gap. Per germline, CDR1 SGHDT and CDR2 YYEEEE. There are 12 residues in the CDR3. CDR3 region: CASGRAVGWKFF. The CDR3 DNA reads TGTGCCAGCGGCCGGGCCGTTGGGTGGAAGTTCTTC.

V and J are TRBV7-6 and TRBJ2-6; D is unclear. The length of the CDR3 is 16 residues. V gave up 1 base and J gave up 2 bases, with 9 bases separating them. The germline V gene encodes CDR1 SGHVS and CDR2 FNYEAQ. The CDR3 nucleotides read TGTGCCAGCAGCTTAGATTCTCTGGCTGGGGCCAACGTCCTGACTTTC. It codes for CASSLDSLAGANVLTF.